The source of this TCR beta chain is a study of T cells in localized non-small cell lung cancer. Study-level points and caveats: A median around 57 of the top 100 tumor clones appeared in adjacent lung. Peak T cell clonality was found in uninvolved adjacent lung, exceeding tumor. Higher blood T cell density went with longer overall survival.

TCRdb keeps only in-frame clones here, not all; method: immunoSEQ multiplex PCR. The sample yields 100,000 to 150,000 clones, around 92% seen once. There are 11 residues in the CDR3. CDR1 is SEHNR, CDR2 FQNEAQ, per germline (reference sequence). V was pared by 7 bases and J by 10 bases, with 10 bases between. A note on this clone: Its target is not known.

The source material was peripheral blood, sampled before any cancer treatment. This rearrangement joins TRBV7-9 to TRBJ1-4, with D possibly matching TRBD1 (5 bases). The clonotype was recovered from a female donor over 55 with stage I lung adenocarcinoma. The CDR3 is CASTPGGKLFF. The CDR3 nucleotides are TGTGCCAGCACCCCCGGGGGAAAACTGTTTTTT.